This is a list of T cell receptor beta chains from one sample in a study of blood T cell repertoires in COVID-19. Assay used: immunoSEQ multiplex PCR; TCRdb lists only in-frame clones, some missing. The profile shows under 300,000 clones, over 75% of them singletons. What was sequenced was PBMCs or T cells enriched from blood (not recorded which). These TCRs come from a woman aged 40 to 49 who had been exposed to COVID-19. CDR3s include the opening cysteine and the closing phenylalanine or tryptophan. Each record gives: J gene, clone size, V gene, D gene, CDR3 protein, CDR3 DNA. The D gene is left open where the match is weak. Clone size is not always given. Where it is, it says once, few, many or a class for expanded clones.

TRBJ2-1,NA,TRBV19,TRBD2,CASSIGLAGFSPNEQFF,TGTGCCAGTAGTATAGGACTAGCGGGATTCTCTCCCAATGAGCAGTTCTTC
TRBJ2-7,NA,TRBV19,TRBD1,CASSGDSSYEQYF,TGTGCCAGTAGTGGGGACAGCTCCTACGAGCAGTACTTC
TRBJ1-2,NA,TRBV4-1,NA,CASSQAGGVHGYTF,TGCGCCAGCAGCCAAGCTGGAGGGGTACATGGCTACACCTTC
TRBJ2-5,NA,TRBV5-4,TRBD2,CASSLGGTNQETQYF,TGTGCCAGCAGCTTGGGGGGGACTAACCAAGAGACCCAGTACTTC
TRBJ1-2,NA,TRBV3-1/TRBV3-2,TRBD1,CASSQLKGTGYGYTF,TGTGCCAGCAGCCAATTAAAAGGGACAGGCTATGGCTACACCTTC
TRBJ2-1,NA,TRBV19,TRBD1,CASNTQGGGEQFF,TGTGCCAGTAATACACAAGGGGGCGGTGAGCAGTTCTTC
TRBJ2-3,NA,TRBV25-1,TRBD2,CASSEMGLEPDTQYF,TGTGCCAGCAGTGAAATGGGACTAGAGCCAGATACGCAGTATTTT
TRBJ2-3,NA,TRBV4-2,TRBD1,CASSQVWGQSTDTQYF,TGTGCCAGCAGCCAAGTTTGGGGACAGAGCACAGATACGCAGTATTTT
TRBJ2-3,NA,TRBV5-6,TRBD2,CASSLRSGRAFGTDTQYF,TGTGCCAGCAGCTTGCGTAGCGGGAGGGCCTTTGGCACAGATACGCAGTATTTT
TRBJ1-2,NA,TRBV7-2,TRBD1,CASSPGGAGAVFYYGYTF,TGTGCCAGCAGCCCAGGGGGTGCAGGGGCGGTGTTTTACTATGGCTACACCTTC
TRBJ1-2,NA,TRBV10-3,TRBD1,CAISDTSGQRYGYTF,TGTGCCATCAGTGACACATCGGGACAGCGCTATGGCTACACCTTC
TRBJ1-1,NA,TRBV4-3,TRBD1,CATTYEGTGGKSTEAFF,TGCGCCACCACCTACGAGGGGACAGGGGGCAAGTCAACTGAAGCTTTCTTT
TRBJ2-1,NA,TRBV3-1/TRBV3-2,NA,CASRTGRDEQFF,TGTGCCAGCAGAACAGGGCGCGATGAGCAGTTCTTC
TRBJ1-2,once,TRBV30,TRBD1,CAWSLRIWTGGGYTF,TGTGCCTGGAGTCTACGAATATGGACAGGAGGAGGCTACACCTTC